This T cell receptor beta chain was retrieved from a study of human thymus T cells (dated by TCRdb to about 2020). A note on the overall study: The study used eight infant thymus samples plus four related peripheral blood samples to characterize TCR alpha and beta repertoires. The infant donors were about 7 to 250 days old, and the cohort included several males and two females. Results and caveats for the whole study, not just this receptor: The related research reported highly overlapping thymic TCR repertoires among unrelated individuals. V and J gene segment usage appeared biased in both thymic and peripheral blood repertoires. On average, about 800,000 unique TCRB clonotypes were obtained from thymus samples, compared with around 78,000 from blood samples.

The germline V gene yields SGHRS for CDR1 and YFSETQ for CDR2. The CDR3 has 15 amino acids, counting the end cysteine and phenylalanine. CDR3 DNA only is kept here, 45 bases in frame from base 1. V is trimmed back by 1 base and J by 1 base, and the junction contains 2 bases that no gene match accounts for. A note on this clone: Its antigen is not yet known. No qualities accompany the bases; no much larger clone lies one base away.

The thymus tissue came from surgical resects taken out during corrective cardiac surgery. Immunologically healthy infants undergoing open corrective cardiac surgery for congenital heart defects in Finland were used as donors. Thymocytes were released mechanically from tissue and stored at -70 °C as pellets of roughly 9.5-32 million cells. A QIAsymphony instrument was used to extract genomic DNA from frozen cell pellets. The immunoSEQ multiplex PCR assay was used to amplify the TCRB and TCRAD loci from a standardized amount of quality-controlled genomic DNA. The amplicons spanned the V(D)J region and were long enough to cover the CDR3 and allow V and J genes to be identified. Through the commercial immunoSEQ service, the amplicons were sequenced on an Illumina platform. The original methods were these. Primer bias and sequencing errors were corrected as previously described, and TCRAD and TCRB were defined on the basis of the IMGT database. Repertoires were analysed with immunoSEQ Analyzer 3.0 and VDJTools, covering basic statistics, V/J segment usage, diversity estimates, rarefaction and pairwise overlap. To estimate diversity, the Chao1, ChaoE, Efron-Thisted, Shannon and inverse Simpson indices were applied, and diversity was also estimated on datasets down-sampled to the smallest sample. Repertoire overlap used strict matching of CDR3 nucleotide sequence, V gene and J gene, with Jaccard-based multidimensional scaling clustering. The table comes from immuneACCESS by way of TCRdb, which keeps in-frame sequences with V and J called. Part of the clones is missing from these tables; in studies checked, under half for an unresolved V gene and the rest for unknown reasons. The V and J calls and clone size are taken from that table; D and trimming were inferred from the DNA. The sample yields roughly 130,000 clones; around 94% were counted once. The ten top clones hold 0.02% to 0.03% of the sample.

Sequencing was carried out using thymus tissue. The origin of this receptor is a boy younger than two with a congenital heart defect but otherwise immunologically healthy. This sequence uses TRBV5-1 and TRBJ2-5, and TRBD1 aligns with 9 junction nucleotides. The CDR3 reads as follows: CASSLWDRVQETQYF. The bases read TGCGCCAGCAGCTTGTGGGACAGGGTCCAAGAGACCCAGTACTTC.